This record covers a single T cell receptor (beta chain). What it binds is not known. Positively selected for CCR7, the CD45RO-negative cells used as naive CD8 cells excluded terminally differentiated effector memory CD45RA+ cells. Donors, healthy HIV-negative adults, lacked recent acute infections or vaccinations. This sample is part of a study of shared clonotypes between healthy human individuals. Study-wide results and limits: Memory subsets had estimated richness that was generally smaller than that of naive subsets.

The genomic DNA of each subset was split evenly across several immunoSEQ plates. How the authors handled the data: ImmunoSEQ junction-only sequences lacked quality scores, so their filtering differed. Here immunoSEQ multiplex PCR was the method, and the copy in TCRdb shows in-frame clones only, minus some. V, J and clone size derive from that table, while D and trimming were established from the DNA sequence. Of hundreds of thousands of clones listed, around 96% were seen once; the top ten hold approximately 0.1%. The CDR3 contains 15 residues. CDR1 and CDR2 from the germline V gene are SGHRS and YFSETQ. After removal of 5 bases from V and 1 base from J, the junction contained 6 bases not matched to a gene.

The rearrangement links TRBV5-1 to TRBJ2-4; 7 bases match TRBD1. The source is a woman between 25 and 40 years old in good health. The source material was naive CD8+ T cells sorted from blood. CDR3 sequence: CASRTGQGAKNIQYF. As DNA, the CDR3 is TGCGCCAGCAGGACAGGGCAGGGGGCCAAAAACATTCAGTACTTC.